Here is one T cell receptor (beta chain) with its context. Its recognized antigen is unknown. Nothing much larger sits one base from this clone, and base qualities are not available. This record belongs to a study of blood T cell repertoires in COVID-19 (dated by TCRdb to between 2020 and 2021). A note on the overall study: The collaborator samples originated in the United States, Italy and Spain and spanned the acute and convalescent phases of COVID-19. The material from the prospective study consisted of cDNA or gDNA derived from T cells, B-cell-depleted T cells, or PBMCs. Subjects who had been exposed to COVID-19, were actively infected with it, or had recovered from it provided the deeply sampled blood TCRbeta repertoires that made up the dataset. The repertoires were released in a freely available public database meant as a resource for research on the immune response to SARS-CoV-2. Samples came from the ongoing ImmuneRACE study (first 160 participants) plus 1,254 subjects from 6 global collaborators. The sample metadata nearly always contained a de-identified subject ID, COVID-19 status, age in years and sex. HLA class I and class II types, where available, came from metadata supplied by the sample provider rather than from assay-based typing. Here is what the overall study found, with its caveats: The amount of clinical and demographic metadata varied by source and participant and was provided uncurated.

TCRbeta CDR3 regions were amplified from genomic DNA by means of the immunoSEQ Assay, a bias-controlled multiplex PCR. On the study's bioinformatics: Within the assay, amplification of reference gene primers was used to estimate how many nucleated cells each sample contained. Sequence reads were collapsed and filtered to measure the absolute abundance of every unique TCRbeta CDR3 rearrangement. For each sample, productive Simpson clonality was calculated as the square root of Simpson's diversity index across productive rearrangements. The table comes from immuneACCESS by way of TCRdb, which keeps in-frame sequences with V and J called. Part of the clones is missing from these tables; in studies checked, under half for an unresolved V gene and the rest for unknown reasons. D and trimming were read from the DNA, whereas the V and J calls and clone size are those reported in that table. For this sample the table gives 150,000 to 200,000 clones, of which about 80% were detected only once. The top ten hold approximately 2.6% of the sample.

V is shortened by 1 base, J by 1 base, and the region joining them spans 5 bases. Its CDR3 holds 13 amino acids, cysteine through phenylalanine. The sequence is cut down to CDR3 DNA, 39 bases in frame from base 1. The germline V gene (reference sequence) supplies CDR1 GTSNPN and CDR2 SVGIG. Each collaborating institution followed its own protocols to collect whole blood in K2EDTA tubes. For TCRbeta analysis, collaborator samples were shipped as frozen whole blood, as isolated PBMCs, or as DNA extracted from either sample type. This sequence originates from a human donor with acute or convalescent COVID-19. The donor label of this sample is uncertain. Source material: peripheral blood. In this chain, TRBV30 is recombined with TRBJ1-5; a tentative D match to TRBD1 spans 5 bases. The CDR3 region: CAWSEGSNQPQHF. The DNA sequence is given as TGTGCCTGGAGTGAGGGGAGCAATCAGCCCCAGCATTTT. With all but the CDR3 taken from the reference TRBV30 and TRBJ1-5 genes, the full variable domain is: SQTIHQWPATLVQPVGSPLSLECTVEGTSNPNLYWYRQAAGRGLQLLFYSVGIGQISSEVPQNLSASRPQDRQFILSSKKLLLSDSGFYLCAWSEGSNQPQHFGDGTRLSIL.